This is a list of T cell receptor beta chains from one sample in a study of T cell responses to AZD1222 COVID-19 vaccine. Libraries were prepared by immunoSEQ multiplex PCR; TCRdb keeps only in-frame clonotypes and omits some of them. Among about 110,000 clones listed, 88% were seen once. Specimen: peripheral blood, collected on day 0 of AZD1222 vaccination. These receptors originate from an adult in good health. Both conserved end residues are part of each CDR3. D genes are given only for firm matches. Clone sizes are given selectively: once, few, many, or a class where the clone is expanded.

j_call: TRBJ2-1; clone_size: -; v_call: TRBV5-1; cdr3_length: 13; d_call: -; cdr3_nt: TGCGCCAGCAGCTTAGACAGTACCAATGAGCAGTTCTTC; cdr3_aa: CASSLDSTNEQFF
j_call: TRBJ1-2; clone_size: -; v_call: TRBV5-1; cdr3_length: 13; d_call: -; cdr3_nt: TGCGCCAGCAGCTTGTTTTCGGGTTATGGCTACACCTTC; cdr3_aa: CASSLFSGYGYTF
j_call: TRBJ2-3; clone_size: -; v_call: TRBV30; cdr3_length: 15; d_call: -; cdr3_nt: TGTGCCTGGAGTTTCGCCCCGGGGAACGCAGATACGCAGTATTTT; cdr3_aa: CAWSFAPGNADTQYF
j_call: TRBJ1-1; clone_size: -; v_call: TRBV11-2; cdr3_length: 14; d_call: TRBD1; cdr3_nt: TGTGCCAGCAGCTTCGGACAGGGCGGCACTGAAGCTTTCTTT; cdr3_aa: CASSFGQGGTEAFF
j_call: TRBJ2-3; clone_size: -; v_call: TRBV24-1; cdr3_length: 14; d_call: -; cdr3_nt: TGTGCCACCAGTGATTCCGGGAGCACAGATACGCAGTATTTT; cdr3_aa: CATSDSGSTDTQYF
j_call: TRBJ1-5; clone_size: once; v_call: TRBV27; cdr3_length: 14; d_call: -; cdr3_nt: TGTGCCAGCAGGGACGGATATAGCAATCAGCCCCAGCATTTT; cdr3_aa: CASRDGYSNQPQHF
j_call: TRBJ1-2; clone_size: -; v_call: TRBV6-5; cdr3_length: 14; d_call: -; cdr3_nt: TGTGCCAGCGGGGATGGGGCAGGCGGCTATGGCTACACCTTC; cdr3_aa: CASGDGAGGYGYTF
j_call: TRBJ2-7; clone_size: -; v_call: TRBV10-2; cdr3_length: 17; d_call: -; cdr3_nt: TGCGCCAGCAGTGAGTTAGCGCGCGTTAAGGTCTCCTACGAGCAGTACTTC; cdr3_aa: CASSELARVKVSYEQYF
j_call: TRBJ1-1; clone_size: -; v_call: TRBV19; cdr3_length: 15; d_call: -; cdr3_nt: TGTGCCAGTAGACTCCCCGGGACTCTGAACACTGAAGCTTTCTTT; cdr3_aa: CASRLPGTLNTEAFF
j_call: TRBJ1-1; clone_size: -; v_call: TRBV12-5; cdr3_length: 13; d_call: TRBD1; cdr3_nt: TGTGCTAGTGGAGACAGGGTGAACACTGAAGCTTTCTTT; cdr3_aa: CASGDRVNTEAFF
j_call: TRBJ1-2; clone_size: once; v_call: TRBV7-8; cdr3_length: 14; d_call: -; cdr3_nt: TGTGCCAGCAGCTCCGCAAGATTTAACTATGGCTACACCTTC; cdr3_aa: CASSSARFNYGYTF
j_call: TRBJ1-4; clone_size: -; v_call: TRBV4-1; cdr3_length: 15; d_call: -; cdr3_nt: TGCGCCAGCAGCCAAATGCCCCGGGAGGGTGAAAAACTGTTTTTT; cdr3_aa: CASSQMPREGEKLFF
j_call: TRBJ1-5; clone_size: -; v_call: TRBV7-9; cdr3_length: 15; d_call: -; cdr3_nt: TGTGCCAGCAGCCCGAGGACTGCTAGCAATCAGCCCCAGCATTTT; cdr3_aa: CASSPRTASNQPQHF
j_call: TRBJ2-1; clone_size: -; v_call: TRBV5-8; cdr3_length: 13; d_call: TRBD1; cdr3_nt: TGTGCCAGCACCCTCGGGACAGGGTTTGAGCAGTTCTTC; cdr3_aa: CASTLGTGFEQFF
j_call: TRBJ1-2; clone_size: -; v_call: TRBV7-2; cdr3_length: 13; d_call: -; cdr3_nt: TGTGCCAGCAGCTTGAGTTGGCTCGATGGCTACACCTTC; cdr3_aa: CASSLSWLDGYTF
j_call: TRBJ1-3; clone_size: -; v_call: TRBV5-1; cdr3_length: 14; d_call: TRBD1; cdr3_nt: TGCGCCAGCAGCTTAGGGGGCGGTGGAAACACCATATATTTT; cdr3_aa: CASSLGGGGNTIYF
j_call: TRBJ2-2; clone_size: -; v_call: TRBV6-2/TRBV6-3; cdr3_length: 16; d_call: TRBD2; cdr3_nt: TGTGCCAGCAGTTACTCGACTAGCGGGAGAGGGGGGGAGCTGTTTTTT; cdr3_aa: CASSYSTSGRGGELFF
j_call: TRBJ1-3; clone_size: -; v_call: TRBV3-1/TRBV3-2; cdr3_length: 14; d_call: -; cdr3_nt: TGTGCCAGCAGCCACGGGGCAGGGAGAAACACCATATATTTT; cdr3_aa: CASSHGAGRNTIYF
j_call: TRBJ1-2; clone_size: few; v_call: TRBV19; cdr3_length: 17; d_call: TRBD1; cdr3_nt: TGTGCCAGTGCCCAGGACAGGGTCGCTCATCTGAACTATGGCTACACCTTC; cdr3_aa: CASAQDRVAHLNYGYTF
j_call: TRBJ2-5; clone_size: once; v_call: TRBV29-1; cdr3_length: 14; d_call: TRBD1; cdr3_nt: TGCAGCGTTCAAACCGGGACAGGAAAAGAGACCCAGTACTTC; cdr3_aa: CSVQTGTGKETQYF
j_call: TRBJ2-7; clone_size: few; v_call: TRBV12-3/TRBV12-4; cdr3_length: 12; d_call: -; cdr3_nt: TGTGCCAGCAGCCGGGGTTCGTACGAGCAGTACTTC; cdr3_aa: CASSRGSYEQYF
j_call: TRBJ1-2; clone_size: -; v_call: TRBV7-9; cdr3_length: 15; d_call: TRBD1; cdr3_nt: TGTGCCAGCAGCTTCCGGGACAGGGCTGACTATGGCTACACCTTC; cdr3_aa: CASSFRDRADYGYTF
j_call: TRBJ1-6; clone_size: -; v_call: TRBV27; cdr3_length: 17; d_call: -; cdr3_nt: TGTGCCAGCAGTTTATATAGCAGGTGGAGAGATAATTCACCCCTCCACTTT; cdr3_aa: CASSLYSRWRDNSPLHF
j_call: TRBJ2-7; clone_size: few; v_call: TRBV5-4; cdr3_length: 15; d_call: -; cdr3_nt: TGTGCCAGCAGCTTGGGCGGGCCTTCTCCCTACGAGCAGTACTTC; cdr3_aa: CASSLGGPSPYEQYF
j_call: TRBJ1-5; clone_size: -; v_call: TRBV11-2; cdr3_length: 14; d_call: TRBD1; cdr3_nt: TGTGCCAGCAGTAAGACAGGGCACAATCAGCCCCAGCATTTT; cdr3_aa: CASSKTGHNQPQHF
j_call: TRBJ2-7; clone_size: -; v_call: TRBV19; cdr3_length: 14; d_call: TRBD1; cdr3_nt: TGTGCCAGTAGTCCCGACAGGGTTTGGGCCGAGCAGTACTTC; cdr3_aa: CASSPDRVWAEQYF
j_call: TRBJ2-7; clone_size: -; v_call: TRBV2; cdr3_length: 14; d_call: -; cdr3_nt: TGTGCCAGCAGTGAGTTGAGGGCCCCCTACGAGCAGTACTTC; cdr3_aa: CASSELRAPYEQYF
j_call: TRBJ2-1; clone_size: -; v_call: TRBV7-2; cdr3_length: 14; d_call: TRBD1; cdr3_nt: TGTGCCAGCAGCGTAACAGGGGCGTACAATGAGCAGTTCTTC; cdr3_aa: CASSVTGAYNEQFF
j_call: TRBJ1-1; clone_size: -; v_call: TRBV12-3/TRBV12-4; cdr3_length: 13; d_call: -; cdr3_nt: TGTGCCAGCAGTTTGGCGGTGGGCACTGAAGCTTTCTTT; cdr3_aa: CASSLAVGTEAFF
j_call: TRBJ1-5; clone_size: -; v_call: TRBV10-3; cdr3_length: 13; d_call: -; cdr3_nt: TGTGCCATCAGTGAGGTCTCTGATCAGCCCCAGCATTTT; cdr3_aa: CAISEVSDQPQHF
j_call: TRBJ2-7; clone_size: -; v_call: TRBV5-4; cdr3_length: 11; d_call: -; cdr3_nt: TGTGCCAGCAGCTTTGGGTACGAGCAGTACTTC; cdr3_aa: CASSFGYEQYF
j_call: TRBJ1-6; clone_size: -; v_call: TRBV7-8; cdr3_length: 13; d_call: TRBD1; cdr3_nt: TGTGCCAGCAGCTTGGACAGGAATTCACCCCTCCACTTT; cdr3_aa: CASSLDRNSPLHF
j_call: TRBJ1-1; clone_size: -; v_call: TRBV29-1; cdr3_length: 15; d_call: -; cdr3_nt: TGCAGCGTCGCCGCGCGGGGGATGACGAACACTGAAGCTTTCTTT; cdr3_aa: CSVAARGMTNTEAFF
j_call: TRBJ2-1; clone_size: few; v_call: TRBV20-1; cdr3_length: 14; d_call: TRBD2; cdr3_nt: TGCAGTGCTAGTTGGGAGGGGCGGTGGAATGAGCAGTTCTTC; cdr3_aa: CSASWEGRWNEQFF
j_call: TRBJ2-5; clone_size: -; v_call: TRBV25-1; cdr3_length: 13; d_call: -; cdr3_nt: TGTGCCAGCAGTGAAGTTAAACAAGAGACCCAGTACTTC; cdr3_aa: CASSEVKQETQYF
j_call: TRBJ2-7; clone_size: -; v_call: TRBV10-2; cdr3_length: 13; d_call: TRBD1; cdr3_nt: TGCGCCAGCAGACAGGGGAGTTCCTACGAGCAGTACTTC; cdr3_aa: CASRQGSSYEQYF
j_call: TRBJ2-1; clone_size: -; v_call: TRBV5-1; cdr3_length: 14; d_call: -; cdr3_nt: TGCGCCAGCAGCTTGTCAGGGCGGATAAATGAGCAGTTCTTC; cdr3_aa: CASSLSGRINEQFF
j_call: TRBJ2-1; clone_size: -; v_call: TRBV19; cdr3_length: 15; d_call: -; cdr3_nt: TGTGCCAGTAGTATGGGGCGGGTAGTTGGGAATGAGCAGTTCTTC; cdr3_aa: CASSMGRVVGNEQFF
j_call: TRBJ1-2; clone_size: -; v_call: TRBV14; cdr3_length: 14; d_call: TRBD1; cdr3_nt: TGTGCCAGCAGCCATGAGGACAGGGGATTCGGCTACACCTTC; cdr3_aa: CASSHEDRGFGYTF
j_call: TRBJ1-5; clone_size: -; v_call: TRBV9; cdr3_length: 16; d_call: -; cdr3_nt: TGTGCCAGCAGCGAGGGAGGGGGAAATAGCAATCAGCCCCAGCATTTT; cdr3_aa: CASSEGGGNSNQPQHF
j_call: TRBJ2-5; clone_size: -; v_call: TRBV5-1; cdr3_length: 15; d_call: -; cdr3_nt: TGCGCCAGCAGCTTGGCTTCGGGTCCCCAAGAGACCCAGTACTTC; cdr3_aa: CASSLASGPQETQYF
j_call: TRBJ1-2; clone_size: -; v_call: TRBV10-3; cdr3_length: 12; d_call: -; cdr3_nt: TGTGCCATCAGCGCCGACAGCTATGGCTACACCTTC; cdr3_aa: CAISADSYGYTF
j_call: TRBJ1-2; clone_size: -; v_call: TRBV9; cdr3_length: 13; d_call: -; cdr3_nt: TGTGCCAGCAGCGTAGCACTTACCTATGGCTACACCTTC; cdr3_aa: CASSVALTYGYTF
j_call: TRBJ1-2; clone_size: -; v_call: TRBV7-9; cdr3_length: 15; d_call: -; cdr3_nt: TGTGCCAGCAGCTTATCGTCTTCAGGGGAACGGGGCTACACCTTC; cdr3_aa: CASSLSSSGERGYTF
j_call: TRBJ2-7; clone_size: -; v_call: TRBV7-8; cdr3_length: 15; d_call: TRBD1; cdr3_nt: TGTGCCAGCAGCTTAGGACAGGGATGGCCCTACGAGCAGTACTTC; cdr3_aa: CASSLGQGWPYEQYF
j_call: TRBJ1-5; clone_size: few; v_call: TRBV3-1/TRBV3-2; cdr3_length: 14; d_call: -; cdr3_nt: TGTGCCAGCAGCCCAAGACAGAGAAATCAGCCCCAGCATTTT; cdr3_aa: CASSPRQRNQPQHF